The T cell receptor (beta chain) described here comes from a study of CD8+ T cells in alopecia areata. General study results and limits: Researchers reported that TCR sharing among patients proved less clear than in mice, possibly HLA-linked. Sequences from scalp samples also cover resident alphabeta T cells of normal skin.

Following RNA extraction, reverse transcription yielded cDNA that acted as the sequencing template. Assay used: immunoSEQ multiplex PCR; TCRdb lists only in-frame clones, some missing. The table lists some 180,000 clones, approximately 55% of them singletons. V lost 0 bases to trimming and J lost 9 bases, with 7 bases between them. In germline, CDR1 is SGHRS, CDR2 YFSETQ. The CDR3 sequence is 12 residues long. Treatment: oral pan-JAK inhibitor, 5-10 mg twice daily. A remark on this clone: Its antigen remains unknown.

This clonotype was obtained from a human donor with alopecia areata. The sequences come from CD8+ T cells sorted from blood, collected at week 24, from a patient treated with tofacitinib. The V gene is TRBV5-1, the J gene TRBJ2-1, with D unclear. CDR3 DNA: TGCGCCAGCAGCTTGGTTGATTCTGAGCAGTTCTTC. As protein: CASSLVDSEQFF.